Presented here are 10 T cell receptor beta chains from one specimen sequenced in a study of cytomegalovirus exposure and HLA in healthy donors (dated by TCRdb to about 2017). The library came from the immunoSEQ multiplex PCR assay. A mixture of 60 forward primers for TCR Vbeta segments and 13 reverse primers for TCR Jbeta segments was used in the multiplex PCR. The table was pulled from immuneACCESS by TCRdb, which kept in-frame rearrangements only. Such tables lose some clones; where checked, under half of the loss comes from unresolved V genes, and the rest has no known cause. Present in this sample are more than 90,000 clones, about 66% of which were seen just once. Clones ranked in the top ten supply about 5.4% of the sample. Specimen: PBMCs. These receptors came from a boy between 10 and 17 years old in good health and CMV-seropositive.

Worth noting for this clone: The junction departs from germline at one end; a sequencing error may be responsible. The chain carries TRBV15 and TRBJ2-7; TRBD1 agrees at 8 bases. This CDR3 contains 15 residues. Germline V CDR1 and CDR2: LNHNV, YYDKDF (reference sequence). CDR3 sequence: CSTSRDGQGLYEQYF. The CDR3 bases are TGTTCCACCAGCAGAGATGGACAGGGTCTCTACGAGCAGTACTTC.

This clone occurred a few times. The V and J genes are TRBV9 and TRBJ2-1; unclear D gene. Trimming pared 0 bases from V and 2 bases from J, leaving 9 bases between. The germline CDR1 and CDR2 sequences are SGDLS and YYNGEE. CDR3 length equals 15 residues. The CDR3 reads CASSVGAGTYNEQFF. Here the CDR3 DNA reads TGTGCCAGCAGCGTAGGGGCAGGTACCTACAATGAGCAGTTCTTC.

This sequence joins TRBV19 and TRBJ1-2; D is possibly TRBD1 (5 bases). V lost 4 bases and J 7 bases, leaving 19 bases between the germline ends. CDR3 length: 15 residues. Per germline, CDR1 LNHDA and CDR2 SQIVND (reference sequence). The CDR3 bases are TGTGCCAGTAGTACTTCGGGGGGGGATTACGCTGGCTACACCTTC. Encoded protein: CASSTSGGDYAGYTF.

The V gene is TRBV5-1, the J gene TRBJ2-6; the match to TRBD1 covers 10 bases. Germline CDR1 is SGHRS and CDR2 is YFSETQ. The CDR3 totals 17 residues. The ends lost 2 bases at V and 1 base at J; junction bases unmatched: 3. CDR3 residues: CASSFRDRGSGANVLTF. Here the CDR3 DNA reads TGCGCCAGCAGCTTCCGGGACAGGGGATCTGGGGCCAACGTCCTGACTTTC.

This rearrangement joins TRBV20-1 to TRBJ1-1; D gene uncertain. V was shortened by 6 bases and J by 3 bases, with 8 bases between the two germline ends. The length of the CDR3 is 11 residues. Germline values: CDR1 DFQATT, CDR2 SNEGSKA (reference sequence). The CDR3 DNA is TGCAGTGCAAGACTCTACACTGAAGCTTTCTTT. Its protein is CSARLYTEAFF.

A single count supports this clone. J is TRBJ2-3 and V is TRBV11-2; unclear D gene. This CDR3 is 14 amino acids long. CDR1 and CDR2 from the germline V gene are SGHAT and FQNNGV. The V and J ends lost 11 bases and 2 bases respectively, with 17 bases between them. The CDR3 DNA reads TGTGCCTCCGGTCAGGTTTCCCCCACAGATACGCAGTATTTT. Amino acids: CASGQVSPTDTQYF.

A few counts support this clone. This rearrangement joins TRBV7-6 to TRBJ1-4; a weak D match, TRBD1 (5 bases). This CDR3 has 16 amino acids. Germline V lookup: CDR1 SGHVS, CDR2 FNYEAQ. V was shortened by 3 bases and J by 0 bases, with 11 bases between the two germline ends. CDR3: CASSFGTGATNEKLFF. In DNA form, the CDR3 reads TGTGCCAGCAGCTTTGGGACGGGAGCAACTAATGAAAAACTGTTTTTT.

V and J are TRBV13 and TRBJ2-7; 13 positions match TRBD2. Germline assignment: CDR1 PRHDT and CDR2 FYEKMQ (reference sequence). J was trimmed by 3 bases and V by 5 bases; bases with no gene match: 7. The CDR3 totals 16 residues. The CDR3 reads CASSTGLAGPFYEQYF. The CDR3 DNA follows: TGTGCCAGCAGCACGGGACTAGCGGGACCCTTCTACGAGCAGTACTTC.

The gene calls are TRBV7-2 and TRBJ1-1; TRBD1 might be the D (5 bases). The CDR3 length is 15 residues. V lost 2 bases, J lost 1 base, and 11 bases lay in between. Germline assignment: CDR1 SGHTA and CDR2 FQGNSA. The CDR3 sequence: CASSLFLGGNTEAFF. In DNA, the CDR3 is TGTGCCAGCAGCTTATTTCTGGGGGGGAACACTGAAGCTTTCTTT.

Only one count was recorded for this clone. V gene TRBV5-6 combines with J gene TRBJ2-1; 9 nucleotides match TRBD1. Germline CDR1 is SGHDT and CDR2 is YYEEEE. CDR3 length equals 16 residues. With 3 bases clipped from V and 2 bases from J, the junction kept 6 bases outside the gene matches. CDR3 protein: CASSWGDRAAYNEQFF. As DNA, the CDR3 is TGTGCCAGCAGCTGGGGGGACAGGGCAGCCTACAATGAGCAGTTCTTC.